Sequencing of this T cell receptor (beta chain) was carried out in a study of response to subunit inactivated influenza vaccine. Looked up from germline, CDR1 is SGHTA and CDR2 is FQGNSA. This CDR3 contains 17 residues. V lost 5 bases and J lost 5; bases outside the gene matches: 11. A single record per CDR3 protein comes from TCRdb applying MiXCR to the RT-PCR reads. The data show 860,000 or so distinct CDR3 sequences, with approximately 21% seen just once and roughly a tenth held by the top ten. This TCR came from a man in his forties or fifties who received an inactivated influenza vaccine. This specimen consisted of PBMCs from blood, obtained 5 to 6 days after vaccination. This chain uses TRBV7-2 with TRBJ2-3; TRBD1 agrees at 12 bases. The CDR3 region has the DNA TGTGCCAGCAGCGCACGGGACAGGGGGCGCGTGAAAGATACGCAGTATTTT. Translating gives CASSARDRGRVKDTQYF.